This note documents a single T cell receptor (beta chain) sequence. Antigen unknown. The protocol was immunoSEQ multiplex PCR, while the TCRdb copy is restricted to in-frame clones and leaves out a portion. The sample lists 65,000 to 75,000 clones; roughly 92% were seen once. These data are taken from a study of cytomegalovirus exposure and HLA in healthy donors. Turning to the study itself: Later analysis reported that the 110 or so validation repertoires shared the platform of the 500 to 850 first-cohort repertoires. Study-level results: Cytomegalovirus status was reportedly diagnosed by the classifier with high sensitivity and specificity. In vitro work confirmed that a few CMV-associated chains recognize CMV antigens.

Germline V gene sequence: CDR1 MDHEN, CDR2 SYDVKM. The CDR3 has 15 amino acids. The chain recombines TRBV28 with TRBJ2-7, with D tentatively TRBD2 (5 bases). This TCR came from a man aged 18 to 30 in good health and CMV-seropositive. The source material was PBMCs. The DNA for the CDR3 is TGTCCCCAGAGTTTTAGTAGCGAGCACTCCTACGAGCAGTACTTC. It yields the protein CPQSFSSEHSYEQYF.